This T cell receptor (beta chain) is drawn from a study of breast tumors, draining lymph nodes, adjacent tissues. Axillary draining lymph nodes of breast cancer patients supplied the node samples. Germline V gene lookup returns CDR1 DFQATT and CDR2 SNEGSKA (reference sequence). This CDR3 spans 11 amino acids. Trimming shortened V by 1 base and J by 9 bases, and 7 bases separated the two germline ends. TCRdb re-called the multiplex PCR reads with MiXCR, one entry per CDR3 protein. The data show a few hundred thousand distinct CDR3 sequences, around 35% seen once. The specimen sequenced was axillary lymph node tissue. This clonotype was sampled from a female donor with breast cancer. Some clones in this sample may be carry-over from other donors' samples. The genes are TRBV20-1 and TRBJ2-1; no definite D call. CDR3 in amino acids: CSARAGTEQFF. CDR3 sequence (DNA): TGCAGTGCTAGAGCTGGAACTGAGCAGTTCTTC.